The present T cell receptor (beta chain) was sequenced within a study of response to subunit inactivated influenza vaccine. Findings and caveats of the study: That few new T cells are recruited by each seasonal influenza vaccination was the authors' suggestion.

In the case of this clonotype: The target antigen is unknown.

TCRdb reprocessed the RT-PCR reads via MiXCR and lists one record per CDR3 protein. The sample contains 300,000 to 350,000 distinct CDR3 sequences, 22% of which appear only once. The V end lost 3 bases, the J end lost 3 bases, and 18 bases lay between the germline ends. The germline gives CDR1 DFQATT, CDR2 SNEGSKA (reference sequence). This CDR3 is 15 amino acids long. V usage is TRBV20-1 and J usage is TRBJ2-7; TRBD2 is a possible D gene (6 bases). The source material was PBMCs from blood, sampled roughly 20 months after vaccination. The source is a man between 50 and 69 years old who received an inactivated influenza vaccine. The CDR3 loop is CSASRPLATVYEQYF. CDR3 DNA sequence: TGCAGTGCTAGCCGCCCCCTAGCGACAGTCTACGAGCAGTACTTC.